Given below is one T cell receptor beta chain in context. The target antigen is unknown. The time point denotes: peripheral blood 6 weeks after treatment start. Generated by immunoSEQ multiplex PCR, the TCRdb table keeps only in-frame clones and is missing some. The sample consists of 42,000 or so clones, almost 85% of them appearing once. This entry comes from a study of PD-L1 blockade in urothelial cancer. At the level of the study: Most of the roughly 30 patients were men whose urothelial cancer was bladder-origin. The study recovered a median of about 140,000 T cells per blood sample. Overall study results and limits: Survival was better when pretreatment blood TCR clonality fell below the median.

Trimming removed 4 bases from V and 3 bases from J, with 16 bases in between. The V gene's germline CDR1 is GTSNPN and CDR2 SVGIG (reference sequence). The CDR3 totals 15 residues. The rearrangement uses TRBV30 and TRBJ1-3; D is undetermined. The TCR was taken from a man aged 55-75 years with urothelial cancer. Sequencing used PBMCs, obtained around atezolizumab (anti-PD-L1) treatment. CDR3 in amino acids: CAWKPRLAYGNTIYF. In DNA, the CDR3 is TGTGCCTGGAAACCCAGGCTGGCTTATGGAAACACCATATATTTT.